This T cell receptor (beta chain) was captured in a study of blood T cell repertoires in COVID-19. Study at large: Sources were T cells, B-cell-depleted T cells, or PBMCs; the material itself was cDNA or gDNA.

Participants, about 18 to 90 years old, spanned approximately 26 US areas. The CDR3 contains 15 residues. The germline V gene has CDR1 LNHDA and CDR2 SQIVND (reference sequence). V shed 3 bases, J shed 3 bases, and the junction held 5 bases outside the gene matches. The table came from immunoSEQ multiplex PCR; TCRdb's copy has only in-frame clones and leaves some out. The data show roughly 360,000 clones, with roughly 90% seen just once and roughly 0.97% held by the top ten. The sequenced sample consisted of PBMCs or T cells enriched from blood (not recorded which). The origin of this receptor is a woman aged 25 to 39 with acute COVID-19. This sequence joins TRBV19 and TRBJ1-5, with 7 bases fitting TRBD1. DNA for the CDR3: TGTGCCAGTAGTATCCGGCAGGGGGTCAATCAGCCCCAGCATTTT. Translation gives CASSIRQGVNQPQHF.